This passage covers 21 T cell receptor beta chains from one sample sequenced in a study of cytomegalovirus exposure and HLA in healthy donors. The PCR was carried out with 60 Vbeta primers and 13 Jbeta primers. Repertoires were generated with immunoSEQ multiplex PCR, while TCRdb's copy carries only in-frame clones and drops some. The profile shows about 64,000 clones, 70% to 80% of them singletons. The sample consisted of PBMCs. These receptor sequences come from a young man in good health and CMV-seropositive.

Here the CDR3 reads CASSLRDRFYEQYF. CDR3 in DNA: TGTGCCAGCAGCCTCCGGGACAGATTTTACGAGCAGTACTTC. The chain links TRBV5-6 to TRBJ2-7; TRBD1 matches 7 bases. V lost 4 bases, J lost 4 bases, and 8 bases stayed unmatched. CDR1 SGHDT and CDR2 YYEEEE come from the germline V gene. The CDR3 consists of 14 residues.

The chain carries TRBV20-1 and TRBJ2-7; 7 nucleotides match TRBD1. After removal of 6 bases from V and 7 bases from J, the junction contained 3 bases not matched to a gene. The length of the CDR3 is 10 residues. Germline CDR1 reads DFQATT; CDR2 reads SNEGSKA (reference sequence). The DNA of the CDR3 is TGCAGTGCCAGGGGGAATGAGCAGTACTTC. This gives the protein CSARGNEQYF.

In this sample, this clone turned up once. This chain joins TRBV29-1 and TRBJ1-1, with 9 bases fitting TRBD1. Germline V gene sequence: CDR1 SQVTM, CDR2 ANQGSEA. The CDR3 loop spans 13 amino acids. V shed 5 bases and J 8 bases; nucleotides not matched to a gene: 9. DNA of the CDR3: TGCAGCGTTTATACAGGGGGCATAGTGGAAGCTTTCTTT. As protein: CSVYTGGIVEAFF.

The chain is built from TRBV6-4 and TRBJ2-3; 7 positions match TRBD2. This CDR3 has 15 residues. V trimming: 3 bases; J trimming: 5 bases; junction bases outside the gene matches: 8. Germline V CDR1 and CDR2: MRHNA, SNTAGT. This CDR3 is CASSEREAWEDTQYF. CDR3 sequence (DNA): TGTGCCAGCAGTGAACGGGAGGCATGGGAAGATACGCAGTATTTT.

This sequence joins TRBV2 and TRBJ1-3; tentatively, D is TRBD1 (5 bases). The V and J ends lost 2 bases and 2 bases respectively, with 13 bases between them. This CDR3 has 16 residues. CDR1 is SNHLY and CDR2 is FYNNEI in the germline V gene. The CDR3 DNA is TGTGCCAGCAGTGAAAATCGCGGCAGGGCTGGAAACACCATATATTTT. It translates to CASSENRGRAGNTIYF.

V usage is TRBV6-5 and J usage is TRBJ1-6; 8 bases map to TRBD1. From germline, CDR1 is MNHEY and CDR2 SVGAGI. This CDR3 region has 15 residues. The V and J ends lost 2 bases and 10 bases, in that order; junction bases with no gene match: 7. The CDR3 nucleotides are TGTGCCAGCAGTTACCAAGACAGGGGACGGTCACCCCTCCACTTT. This encodes CASSYQDRGRSPLHF.

The chain recombines TRBV4-1 with TRBJ1-1; a possible D gene is TRBD1 (5 bases). Germline V gene lookup returns CDR1 MGHRA and CDR2 YSYEKL. This CDR3 region has 13 residues. V lost 0 bases to trimming and J lost 11 bases, with 13 bases between them. As DNA, the CDR3 is TGCGCCAGCAGCCAAGAACAGGCCACCGGGGCTTTCTTT. It codes for CASSQEQATGAFF.

The V call is TRBV6-5, the J call TRBJ2-3, with D possibly matching TRBD2 (7 bases). CDR1 MNHEY and CDR2 SVGAGI come from the germline V gene. This CDR3 is built from 15 residues. Deletions cut 5 bases from V and 4 bases from J, with 16 bases between. CDR3 coding DNA: TGTGCCAGCAGTCCCCAAGGGGGGGTCGCAGATACGCAGTATTTT. This sequence encodes CASSPQGGVADTQYF.

This rearrangement joins TRBV2 to TRBJ1-2; D remains unclear. The V end lost 7 bases, the J end lost 0 bases, and 9 bases lay between the germline ends. Germline V gene data show CDR1 as SNHLY and CDR2 as FYNNEI. This CDR3 spans 13 amino acids. The CDR3 coding sequence is TGTGCCAGCACTCGAGATTCTAACTATGGCTACACCTTC. It codes for CASTRDSNYGYTF.

With regard to this clone: Additional DNA sequences in this sample encode the identical CDR3. V gene TRBV29-1 combines with J gene TRBJ1-1; tentative D call: TRBD1 (5 bases). Germline V gene sequence: CDR1 SQVTM, CDR2 ANQGSEA. V was cut by 4 bases and J by 2 bases, with 8 bases left in between. This CDR3 contains 12 residues. The CDR3, as DNA: TGCAGCGTTGGGAGGGGTAACACTGAAGCTTTCTTT. Translating it yields CSVGRGNTEAFF.

CDR3 residues: CASRLTSSLGEQFF. CDR3 DNA: TGTGCCAGCAGACTTACTAGTAGTCTGGGTGAGCAGTTCTTC. The chain has TRBV7-8 and TRBJ2-1; D may be TRBD2 (5 bases). The CDR3 loop spans 14 amino acids. Germline V gene data show CDR1 as SGHVS and CDR2 as FQNEAQ. Trimming removed 6 bases from V and 9 bases from J, with 18 bases in between.

Only one count was recorded for this clone. The V and J genes are TRBV30 and TRBJ2-7; 10 nucleotides align to TRBD2. The ends lost 4 bases at V and 4 bases at J; junction bases unmatched: 10. The CDR3 consists of 15 residues. Germline V gene sequence: CDR1 GTSNPN, CDR2 SVGIG (reference sequence). This chain's CDR3 is CAWNGGPSGSYEQYF. Written as DNA, the CDR3 is TGTGCCTGGAATGGGGGGCCTAGCGGGAGTTACGAGCAGTACTTC.

The chain links TRBV7-9 to TRBJ1-4; D perhaps matches TRBD1 (5 bases). Germline CDR1 SEHNR, CDR2 FQNEAQ (reference sequence). The CDR3 is made up of 14 amino acids. V was shortened by 8 bases and J by 0 bases, with 10 bases between the two germline ends. CDR3 in DNA: TGTGCCAGCGGGGCGACTGCAACTAATGAAAAACTGTTTTTT. As protein: CASGATATNEKLFF. Variable domain in full (rest from reference TRBV7-9 and TRBJ1-4): DTGVSQNPRHKITKRGQNVTFRCDPISEHNRLYWYRQTLGQGPEFLTYFQNEAQLEKSRLLSDRFSAERPKGSFSTLEIQRTEQGDSAMYLCASGATATNEKLFFGSGTQLSVL.

The CDR3 coding sequence is TGCGCCAGCAGCTTGGGGGATTGGGGAGGGCCGGACTACTATAATTCACCCCTCCACTTT. This encodes CASSLGDWGGPDYYNSPLHF. This chain connects TRBV5-1 to TRBJ1-6; D uncertain. The V and J ends lost 0 bases and 3 bases respectively, with 22 bases between them. Germline CDR1 reads SGHRS; CDR2 reads YFSETQ. This CDR3 is built from 20 residues.

V usage is TRBV7-9 and J usage is TRBJ2-7; TRBD1 agrees at 9 bases. The CDR3 spans 13 residues. Germline assignment: CDR1 SEHNR and CDR2 FQNEAQ (reference sequence). V shed 5 bases, J shed 5 bases, and the junction held 4 bases outside the gene matches. The DNA of the CDR3 is TGTGCCAGCAGCAACAGGGGGCCCCACGAGCAGTACTTC. Encoded protein: CASSNRGPHEQYF.

The count of this clone is one. CDR3 bases: TGTGCCAGCAGTGACCGGGACAGCTATGGCTACACCTTC. Its translation is CASSDRDSYGYTF. The gene calls are TRBV6-5 and TRBJ1-2; TRBD1 aligns across 7 bases. The CDR3 runs to 13 residues. The V gene end was trimmed by 5 bases and the J gene end by 4 bases; junction bases not matched to a gene: 4. CDR1 and CDR2 from the germline V gene are MNHEY and SVGAGI.

The gene calls are TRBV11-2 and TRBJ2-3; TRBD2 is a possible D gene (5 bases). The CDR3 length is 14 residues. The germline gives CDR1 SGHAT, CDR2 FQNNGV. Trimming took off 5 bases at V and 0 bases at J, with 9 bases between the two ends. CDR3 loop: CASSLRTSTDTQYF. As DNA, the CDR3 is TGTGCCAGCAGCCTTCGGACTAGCACAGATACGCAGTATTTT.

V and J are TRBV4-1 and TRBJ1-2; D perhaps matches TRBD1 (6 bases). Trimming left V 5 bases short and J 6 bases short, with 19 bases between. This CDR3 comprises 15 residues. The germline V gene has CDR1 MGHRA and CDR2 YSYEKL. As DNA, the CDR3 is TGCGCCAGCAGCTTACCGATTCAGGGGATGGATGGCTACACCTTC. It encodes CASSLPIQGMDGYTF.

This clone came up once. Compared with germline, one end of the junction differs, possibly owing to a read error. The V and J genes are TRBV28 and TRBJ2-5, with 7 bases identical to TRBD1. This CDR3 is 14 amino acids long. Germline-derived CDR1 and CDR2 are MDHEN and SYDVKM. The CDR3 region is CASSSQGVQVTQYF. The CDR3 DNA reads as TGTGCCAGCAGTTCCCAGGGGGTACAAGTGACCCAGTACTTC.

This sequence joins TRBV25-1 and TRBJ1-1; TRBD1 is a possible D gene (5 bases). Trimming cost V 1 base and J 8 bases, with 11 bases left between them. The germline V gene encodes CDR1 MGHDK and CDR2 SYGVNS. The CDR3 extends over 13 amino acids. The CDR3 nucleotides are TGTGCCAGCAGTGAATCAGAGGAGGGGGAAGCTTTCTTT. It is translated as CASSESEEGEAFF. The full variable domain, with the rest looked up from reference TRBV25-1 and TRBJ1-1, is EADIYQTPRYLVIGTGKKITLECSQTMGHDKMYWYQQDPGMELHLIHYSYGVNSTEKGDLSSESTVSRIRTEHFPLTLESARPSHTSQYLCASSESEEGEAFFGQGTRLTVV.

This sequence joins TRBV30 and TRBJ1-2; TRBD1 is a possible D gene (5 bases). Trimming removed 3 bases at V and 3 bases at J, with 17 bases between. The CDR3 is 15 amino acids. Germline V lookup: CDR1 GTSNPN, CDR2 SVGIG (reference sequence). CDR3 in amino acids: CAWSLDIPVDYGYTF. CDR3 nucleotide sequence: TGTGCCTGGAGCCTGGACATTCCAGTCGACTATGGCTACACCTTC.